This entry lists 9 T cell receptor beta chains sequenced from one sample in a study of cytomegalovirus exposure and HLA in healthy donors. TCRdb keeps only in-frame clones here, not all; method: immunoSEQ multiplex PCR. The sample holds 150,000 to 200,000 clones; 84% are singletons and the top ten take 10% to 13%. Sequenced input: PBMCs. These receptors were collected from a man aged 30 to 45 in good health and CMV-seropositive.

The chain has TRBV4-3 and TRBJ2-7, with 8 bases identical to TRBD1. The CDR3 is made up of 15 amino acids. The germline gives CDR1 LGHNA, CDR2 YSLEER. V trimming: 0 bases; J trimming: 6 bases; junction bases outside the gene matches: 7. The CDR3 here is CASSQELGQEVEQYF. The CDR3 coding sequence is TGCGCCAGCAGCCAAGAATTGGGACAGGAGGTCGAGCAGTACTTC.

V is TRBV7-9 and J is TRBJ2-3; 10 bases align to TRBD2. Germline V gene data show CDR1 as SEHNR and CDR2 as FQNEAQ (reference sequence). The CDR3 extends over 13 amino acids. Losses at the gene ends were 9 bases for V and 3 bases for J; bases not matched to a gene: 3. The CDR3, as DNA: TGTGCCAGTACACTAGCGGGAACAGATACGCAGTATTTT. It yields the protein CASTLAGTDTQYF. Complete variable domain (other parts from reference TRBV7-9 and TRBJ2-3): DTGVSQNPRHKITKRGQNVTFRCDPISEHNRLYWYRQTLGQGPEFLTYFQNEAQLEKSRLLSDRFSAERPKGSFSTLEIQRTEQGDSAMYLCASTLAGTDTQYFGPGTRLTVL.

The chain carries TRBV5-1 and TRBJ2-7; D possibly corresponds to TRBD1 (6 bases). Trimming took 2 bases from V and 7 from J, leaving 7 bases between them. This CDR3 comprises 11 residues. CDR1 and CDR2 (germline): SGHRS, YFSETQ. Written as DNA, the CDR3 is TGCGCCAGCAGCTTTGACAGGGAGCAGTACTTC. Amino acids: CASSFDREQYF.

The genes are TRBV9 and TRBJ2-7; 7 nucleotides align to TRBD1. From germline, CDR1 is SGDLS and CDR2 YYNGEE. With 0 bases clipped from V and 2 bases from J, the junction kept 5 bases outside the gene matches. This CDR3 region has 15 residues. The CDR3 DNA reads TGTGCCAGCAGCGTAGATCCAGGGACAGCCTACGAGCAGTACTTC. It specifies CASSVDPGTAYEQYF.

V usage is TRBV6-5 and J usage is TRBJ1-6, with 8 positions matching TRBD1. Germline V gene lookup returns CDR1 MNHEY and CDR2 SVGAGI. The CDR3 is made up of 14 amino acids. V trimming: 2 bases; J trimming: 9 bases; junction bases outside the gene matches: 3. DNA for the CDR3: TGTGCCAGCAGTTACGGGACAGGAGGTTCACCCCTCCACTTT. It translates to CASSYGTGGSPLHF.

The chain is built from TRBV28 and TRBJ1-4; D is perhaps TRBD1 (5 bases). V shed 6 bases and J shed 8 bases, with 22 bases lying between them. The length of the CDR3 is 16 residues. The germline gives CDR1 MDHEN, CDR2 SYDVKM. Written as DNA, the CDR3 is TGTGCCAGCAGCGCCCGGGGCCGAGCGGCGGGAGAAAAACTGTTTTTT. It encodes CASSARGRAAGEKLFF.

This clone was detected only once. CDR3 sequence: CASSLLSYASHEQYF. CDR3 nucleotides: TGCGCCAGCAGCTTGCTCTCCTACGCATCCCACGAGCAGTACTTC. The chain carries TRBV5-1 and TRBJ2-7; D is unclear. The CDR3 is made up of 15 amino acids. Germline V CDR1 and CDR2: SGHRS, YFSETQ. Trimming took 1 base from V and 5 from J, leaving 16 bases between them.

The rearrangement uses TRBV30 and TRBJ1-1, with D unclear. Germline CDR1 and CDR2: GTSNPN and SVGIG (reference sequence). V was pared by 7 bases and J by 5 bases, with 17 bases between. CDR3 size: 13 residues. The chain's CDR3 is CALALGGQTEAFF. The CDR3 DNA reads TGTGCCTTGGCTCTGGGAGGGCAAACTGAAGCTTTCTTT.

The chain has TRBV4-3 and TRBJ2-2; D is uncertain. This CDR3 spans 14 amino acids. The V end was cut by 4 bases, the J end by 5 bases, with 11 bases between. CDR1 is LGHNA, CDR2 YSLEER, per germline. CDR3 sequence reads: CASSLSWATGELFF. The DNA of the CDR3 is TGCGCCAGCAGCCTTAGTTGGGCAACCGGGGAGCTGTTTTTT.